This TCR beta chain appears in the sequencing data of a study of T cell responses to AZD1222 COVID-19 vaccine. Study-level information: Combined were second doses at about 4 or about 12 weeks.

The protocol was immunoSEQ multiplex PCR, while the TCRdb copy is restricted to in-frame clones and leaves out a portion. The data show about 120,000 clones, with over 75% seen just once and 3.5% to 4.5% held by the top ten. Notes on this clone: Its target is unknown.

Study-wide results and caveats: Mostly white British, mostly female donors; authors suggested clonal diversity may be underestimated. Dominant at 160-218 and 743-854, vaccine-associated CD4 TCRs also spanned spike.

The V and J ends lost 1 base and 0 bases respectively, with 12 bases between them. The germline V gene encodes CDR1 SGHVS and CDR2 FQNEAQ. This CDR3 is 16 amino acids long. This clonotype was obtained from an adult in good health. The material was peripheral blood, obtained on day 0 of AZD1222 vaccination. This chain connects TRBV7-8 to TRBJ1-1, with TRBD1 as a possible D gene (5 bases). CDR3 DNA: TGTGCCAGCAGCTTAGGCCAGGGAGGCATGAACACTGAAGCTTTCTTT. It encodes CASSLGQGGMNTEAFF. Based on the CDR3 plus reference TRBV7-8 and TRBJ1-1, the full variable domain is GAGVSQSPRYKVAKRGQDVALRCDPISGHVSLFWYQQALGQGPEFLTYFQNEAQLDKSGLPSDRFFAERPEGSVSTLKIQRTQQEDSAVYLCASSLGQGGMNTEAFFGQGTRLTVV.